The rows below give T cell receptor beta chains drawn from one sample of a study of T cell changes during pregnancy in multiple sclerosis. Using immunoSEQ multiplex PCR, the repertoire was profiled, and TCRdb retains in-frame clones only, with some absent. Of nearly 20,000 clones detected, 75% to 90% appear once; the ten largest clones hold 5.5% to 6%. The material sequenced was CD8+ T cells from peripheral blood mononuclear cells, taken in the third trimester of pregnancy. The receptor set was obtained from a female donor in good health, enrolled as a control in a pregnancy study. The CDR3 runs from the conserved cysteine through the conserved F or W. The D gene is left open where the match is weak. Size tells how often a clone was seen (once, few, many) or the class of an expanded clone, and some rows leave it out.

TRBJ1-1	-	TRBV2	-	CASILSSEAFF	TGTGCCAGCATCTTGTCGAGTGAAGCTTTCTTT
TRBJ1-3	-	TRBV19	-	CASSIDQRAVTGYANTIYF	TGTGCCAGTAGTATAGATCAGAGGGCCGTAACAGGGTATGCAAACACCATATATTTT
TRBJ1-2	TRBD1	TRBV10-3	-	CAISTGTGDYGYTF	TGTGCCATCAGTACCGGTACAGGGGACTATGGCTACACCTTC
TRBJ2-1	-	TRBV18	medium-sized	CASSLTGYYNEQFF	TGTGCCAGCTCACTGACTGGTTACTACAATGAGCAGTTCTTC
TRBJ1-5	-	TRBV5-6	large	CASSSTGIWTNQPQHF	TGTGCCAGCAGCTCTACAGGGATTTGGACCAATCAGCCCCAGCATTTT
TRBJ1-4	-	TRBV19	-	CASKRRQLGSSYEKLFF	TGTGCCAGTAAAAGGAGGCAACTCGGCAGTTCCTATGAAAAACTGTTTTTT
TRBJ1-1	-	TRBV9	-	CASSSQGGSTEAFF	TGTGCCAGCAGCTCCCAAGGGGGAAGCACTGAAGCTTTCTTT
TRBJ2-7	-	TRBV7-2	-	CASSLETAGSYEQYF	TGTGCCAGCAGCCTCGAAACCGCAGGGTCCTACGAGCAGTACTTC
TRBJ1-1	TRBD1	TRBV7-3	-	CASSLSGQENTEAFF	TGTGCCAGCAGCTTATCGGGACAGGAAAACACTGAAGCTTTCTTT
TRBJ1-1	-	TRBV30	-	CAWSVLGPEAFF	TGTGCCTGGAGTGTTCTTGGGCCGGAAGCTTTCTTT
TRBJ1-5	-	TRBV6-1	-	CASSEGGVYQPQHF	TGTGCCAGCAGTGAAGGGGGGGTGTATCAGCCCCAGCATTTT
TRBJ1-2	-	TRBV4-3	-	CASSPDRANYGYTF	TGCGCCAGCAGCCCCGACAGAGCTAACTATGGCTACACCTTC
TRBJ2-5	-	TRBV6-4	-	CASSAGPQETQYF	TGTGCCAGCAGCGCGGGACCTCAAGAGACCCAGTACTTC
TRBJ1-1	TRBD1	TRBV4-3	-	CASSQGTGTAMNTEAFF	TGCGCCAGCAGCCAGGGGACCGGGACAGCGATGAACACTGAAGCTTTCTTT
TRBJ1-6	TRBD1	TRBV11-3	-	CASSFSRTGGLSSYNSPLHF	TGTGCCAGCAGCTTCTCAAGGACAGGGGGCTTGAGCTCCTATAATTCACCCCTCCACTTT
TRBJ2-7	-	TRBV29-1	-	CSVVGVEGFYEQYF	TGCAGCGTTGTGGGGGTGGAGGGATTCTACGAGCAGTACTTC
TRBJ1-1	-	TRBV5-6	-	CASSLIYGPNTEAFF	TGTGCCAGCAGCTTAATATACGGTCCGAACACTGAAGCTTTCTTT